Listed below are T cell receptor beta chains from one sample, sequenced in a study of cytomegalovirus exposure and HLA in healthy donors. Produced via immunoSEQ multiplex PCR; TCRdb's table is partial and in-frame only. This repertoire shows around 150,000 clones, roughly 85% found once; its top ten account for about 7%. Material for sequencing was PBMCs. The receptors come from a man aged 35 to 55 in good health and CMV-seropositive. Both conserved end residues are part of each CDR3. A D gene is named only where the DNA matches it firmly. Clone size is given for some rows only: seen once, a few or many times, or a class if the clone is expanded.

>NA|TRBJ1-3|NA|TRBV5-1
CASSPGHAVGNTIYF
TGCGCCAGCAGCCCGGGACATGCGGTTGGAAACACCATATATTTT
>TRBD1|TRBJ1-5|NA|TRBV29-1
CSVADRGDNQPQHF
TGCAGCGTCGCGGACAGGGGGGACAATCAGCCCCAGCATTTT
>NA|TRBJ2-5|NA|TRBV5-1
CASSPASVSQETQYF
TGCGCCAGCAGCCCCGCTAGCGTCTCCCAAGAGACCCAGTACTTC
>NA|TRBJ1-2|NA|TRBV30
CAGGTSFYGYTF
TGTGCCGGAGGGACTTCATTCTATGGCTACACCTTC
>TRBD1|TRBJ2-7|few|TRBV19
CASSIGPGTGAWEQYF
TGTGCCAGTAGTATTGGGCCCGGGACAGGGGCCTGGGAGCAGTACTTC
>NA|TRBJ2-7|once|TRBV7-6
CASSLEEGYEQYF
TGTGCCAGCAGCTTAGAGGAGGGCTACGAGCAGTACTTC
>TRBD2|TRBJ2-3|NA|TRBV27
CASSLGGTSGTTDTQYF
TGTGCCAGCAGTTTAGGGGGGACTAGCGGGACCACAGATACGCAGTATTTT
>TRBD1|TRBJ1-1|NA|TRBV5-1
CASSFQTGMNTEAFF
TGCGCCAGCAGCTTTCAGACAGGGATGAACACTGAAGCTTTCTTT
>NA|TRBJ1-3|NA|TRBV15
CATSRGTLGTIYF
TGTGCCACCAGCAGAGGGACATTGGGCACCATATATTTT
>TRBD2|TRBJ2-1|NA|TRBV11-2
CASSLLAGAPNEQFF
TGTGCCAGCAGCCTACTAGCGGGAGCCCCCAATGAGCAGTTCTTC
>TRBD2|TRBJ2-1|NA|TRBV10-1
CASTAGLAEYNEQFF
TGCGCCAGCACCGCGGGACTAGCGGAATACAATGAGCAGTTCTTC
>TRBD1|TRBJ2-2|NA|TRBV7-9
CASSPGTATGELFF
TGTGCCAGCAGCCCTGGGACAGCCACCGGGGAGCTGTTTTTT
>TRBD2|TRBJ2-7|NA|TRBV7-9
CASSGGRVSSYEQYF
TGTGCCAGCAGCGGCGGGAGGGTGAGCTCCTACGAGCAGTACTTC
>NA|TRBJ2-7|NA|TRBV28
CASSLEATPGRYF
TGTGCCAGCAGTTTAGAAGCCACTCCCGGGAGGTACTTC
>TRBD1|TRBJ2-5|NA|TRBV27
CASSLAGGGETQYF
TGTGCCAGCAGTTTAGCAGGGGGCGGGGAGACCCAGTACTTC
>NA|TRBJ1-2|NA|TRBV7-2
CASSFQPRSGNFYGYTF
TGTGCCAGCAGCTTCCAACCGAGGTCAGGGAATTTCTATGGCTACACCTTC
>NA|TRBJ2-3|NA|TRBV5-4
CASSSITSTDTQYF
TGTGCCAGCAGCTCGATTACTAGCACAGATACGCAGTATTTT
>TRBD2|TRBJ2-1|NA|TRBV19
CASNKRASGSYNEQFF
TGTGCCAGTAACAAGCGGGCTAGCGGCAGTTACAATGAGCAGTTCTTC
>NA|TRBJ1-1|NA|TRBV29-1
CSVPGGYTEAFF
TGCAGCGTCCCTGGGGGGTACACTGAAGCTTTCTTT
>TRBD2|TRBJ2-1|once|TRBV27
CASGLAGGAINEQFF
TGTGCCAGCGGGCTAGCGGGAGGGGCGATCAATGAGCAGTTCTTC
>NA|TRBJ1-3|NA|TRBV7-9
CASSLAALGDTIYF
TGTGCCAGCAGCTTAGCGGCTTTAGGGGACACCATATATTTT
>TRBD1|TRBJ2-7|NA|TRBV9
CASSVGRGLLYEQYF
TGTGCCAGCAGCGTAGGCAGGGGGCTTCTCTACGAGCAGTACTTC
>NA|TRBJ1-1|NA|TRBV5-1
CASSLFGEDTEAFF
TGCGCCAGCAGCTTGTTCGGGGAGGACACTGAAGCTTTCTTT
>TRBD2|TRBJ2-5|once|TRBV13
CASVGTSDQETQYF
TGTGCCAGCGTGGGGACTAGCGATCAAGAGACCCAGTACTTC
>TRBD2|TRBJ2-1|NA|TRBV19
CASSSPGGSSYNEQFF
TGTGCCAGTAGTTCGCCTGGCGGGAGCTCCTACAATGAGCAGTTCTTC
>NA|TRBJ2-2|NA|TRBV10-2
CASSELAVGELFF
TGCGCCAGCAGTGAGCTGGCAGTCGGGGAGCTGTTTTTT
>TRBD1|TRBJ2-3|NA|TRBV2
CASSYRRDSLDTQYF
TGTGCCAGCAGTTACCGCCGGGACAGTCTAGATACGCAGTATTTT
>NA|TRBJ1-1|NA|TRBV2
CASSPDRREAFF
TGTGCCAGCAGCCCAGACAGGCGTGAAGCTTTCTTT
>TRBD1|TRBJ2-3|NA|TRBV10-3
CAITFLRDRGSDTQYF
TGTGCCATCACCTTCCTTAGGGACAGGGGTTCAGATACGCAGTATTTT
>NA|TRBJ1-1|NA|TRBV5-1
CASSSEIDRFTEAFF
TGCGCCAGCAGCTCCGAAATTGACAGGTTCACTGAAGCTTTCTTT
>TRBD1|TRBJ2-7|once|TRBV4-1
CASSQPTSWTGGSYEQYF
TGCGCCAGCAGCCAACCTACATCCTGGACAGGAGGATCCTACGAGCAGTACTTC
>NA|TRBJ1-4|NA|TRBV6-5
CASSYSGTNNEKLFF
TGTGCCAGCAGTTACTCCGGGACAAACAATGAAAAACTGTTTTTT
>NA|TRBJ2-7|NA|TRBV4-1
CASSQNSPISYEQYF
TGCGCCAGCAGCCAGAACAGTCCAATCTCCTACGAGCAGTACTTC
>NA|TRBJ2-7|NA|TRBV7-2
CASSLATGQDEQYF
TGTGCCAGCAGCTTAGCCACAGGGCAAGACGAGCAGTACTTC
>NA|TRBJ2-2|NA|TRBV4-2
CASSQEGRGIYSTGELFF
TGTGCCAGCAGCCAAGAGGGCAGGGGAATTTATTCCACCGGGGAGCTGTTTTTT
>NA|TRBJ1-2|NA|TRBV19
CASTLIPGEDIYGYTF
TGTGCCAGTACCTTAATCCCTGGGGAGGACATCTATGGCTACACCTTC
>TRBD1|TRBJ1-2|NA|TRBV7-2
CASSLAQGNYGYTF
TGTGCCAGCAGCTTGGCACAGGGGAACTATGGCTACACCTTC
>NA|TRBJ2-7|few|TRBV7-6
CASSLRSDEQYF
TGTGCCAGCAGCTTGAGGTCCGACGAGCAGTACTTC
>NA|TRBJ2-2|NA|TRBV9
CASSVGLASTGELFF
TGTGCCAGCAGCGTAGGATTAGCGAGTACCGGGGAGCTGTTTTTT
>TRBD1|TRBJ1-3|NA|TRBV2
CASSGQGFGNTIYF
TGTGCCAGCAGTGGACAGGGATTTGGAAACACCATATATTTT
>TRBD2|TRBJ2-7|NA|TRBV7-9
CASSPLAGVWEQYF
TGTGCCAGCAGCCCCTTAGCGGGAGTTTGGGAGCAGTACTTC
>TRBD2|TRBJ2-5|once|TRBV28
CASSARGAGEGETQYF
TGTGCCAGCAGTGCCCGGGGAGCGGGAGAAGGGGAGACCCAGTACTTC
>TRBD1|TRBJ2-7|once|TRBV30
CAIDRGLDEQYF
TGTGCCATAGACAGGGGGTTGGACGAGCAGTACTTC
>NA|TRBJ1-3|NA|TRBV30
CAWSVGGSGNTIYF
TGTGCCTGGAGTGTCGGGGGGTCAGGAAACACCATATATTTT
>NA|TRBJ2-7|NA|TRBV5-1
CASSPGLSSLHEQYF
TGCGCCAGCAGCCCGGGACTGTCAAGCCTCCACGAGCAGTACTTC
>NA|TRBJ2-7|few|TRBV6-1
CASSTVLFSYEQYF
TGTGCCAGCAGTACCGTCCTATTCTCCTACGAGCAGTACTTC
>NA|TRBJ2-7|few|TRBV4-1
CASSLQGRDGDEQYF
TGCGCCAGCAGCCTCCAGGGAAGGGATGGAGACGAGCAGTACTTC
>TRBD2|TRBJ2-5|NA|TRBV25-1
CASSERVAGKQYF
TGTGCCAGCAGTGAAAGGGTAGCGGGAAAACAGTACTTC
>NA|TRBJ2-3|NA|TRBV27
CASSLYSGTTDTQYF
TGTGCCAGCAGTTTATATAGCGGAACCACAGATACGCAGTATTTT
>NA|TRBJ1-2|once|TRBV28
CASSIRQIGYTF
TGTGCCAGCAGTATTAGACAGATTGGCTACACCTTC
>TRBD2|TRBJ2-7|NA|TRBV11-2
CASSLTSGKAEQYF
TGTGCCAGCAGCTTGACTAGCGGGAAGGCCGAGCAGTACTTC
>TRBD1|TRBJ1-4|few|TRBV7-8
CASSSPSTGGNEKLFF
TGTGCCAGCAGCTCTCCCTCGACAGGGGGTAATGAAAAACTGTTTTTT
>NA|TRBJ1-1|NA|TRBV11-1
CASSLSARGNTEAFF
TGTGCCAGCAGCTTGTCGGCCAGGGGGAACACTGAAGCTTTCTTT
>NA|TRBJ2-1|few|TRBV6-4
CASSDFESHNEQFF
TGTGCCAGCAGTGATTTTGAGTCCCACAATGAGCAGTTCTTC
>NA|TRBJ2-7|NA|TRBV27
CASSFIGSGYEQYF
TGTGCCAGCAGTTTTATCGGGAGTGGGTACGAGCAGTACTTC
>NA|TRBJ1-1|NA|TRBV29-1
CSVLGGGGVTEAFF
TGCAGCGTTCTAGGTGGTGGAGGGGTCACTGAAGCTTTCTTT
>TRBD1|TRBJ2-7|NA|TRBV5-1
CASSPRTGAYEQYF
TGCGCCAGCAGCCCGCGGACAGGGGCCTACGAGCAGTACTTC
>TRBD2|TRBJ2-5|NA|TRBV2
CASSEYGRETQYF
TGTGCCAGCAGTGAATACGGGAGGGAGACCCAGTACTTC
>NA|TRBJ2-7|NA|TRBV4-1
CASSQEYAPAWQYF
TGCGCCAGCAGCCAAGAGTATGCACCAGCGTGGCAGTACTTC
>NA|TRBJ1-3|NA|TRBV6-5
CASSYQSGAAGNTIYF
TGTGCCAGCAGTTACCAGTCAGGGGCAGCGGGAAACACCATATATTTT